Sequencing of this T cell receptor (beta chain) was carried out in a study of T cells after yellow fever vaccination. Broader study findings: Clonotype sharing between CD4 and CD8 compartments was small. The study re-detected most primary-vaccination clones after the booster (96% CD4, just over 85% CD8). When the response was secondary, it was weaker but reached its peak faster, day 5 versus 15.

In germline, CDR1 is ENHRY, CDR2 SYGVKD. After removal of 5 bases from V and 5 bases from J, the junction contained 2 bases not matched to a gene. The CDR3 extends over 13 amino acids. Generation of TCR cDNA used 5'RACE template switching (which added a universal primer site and UMIs). TCRdb independently ran MiXCR on the 5' RACE reads; one entry per CDR3 protein. In the table there are nearly 550,000 distinct CDR3 sequences, around 21% of which are singletons. A few counts support this clonotype. Its target is unknown. The sample was PBMCs, taken 15 days after the yellow fever booster vaccination. The genes are TRBV10-3 and TRBJ2-2; TRBD1 agrees at 7 bases. The clonotype comes from a man aged 30 to 45 who received the YFV17D yellow fever vaccine. Here the CDR3 DNA reads TGTGCCATCAGTACGGGACAGACCGGGGAGCTGTTTTTT. Encoded protein: CAISTGQTGELFF.